These T cell receptor beta chains were read from a single sample in a study of blood T cell repertoires in COVID-19. Libraries were prepared by immunoSEQ multiplex PCR; TCRdb keeps only in-frame clonotypes and omits some of them. The table records roughly 140,000 clones, 80% to 90% of them present only once. Sequencing used PBMCs or T cells enriched from blood (not recorded which). These receptors were taken from a man between 50 and 59 years old who had recovered from COVID-19. The CDR3 runs from the conserved cysteine through the conserved F or W. D genes are given only for firm matches.

>TRBJ2-5|TRBV5-1|.
CATTGGASFGTQYF
>TRBJ2-3|TRBV12-3/TRBV12-4|.
CASSFGGLAQYF
>TRBJ1-2|TRBV7-9|.
CASSRRMYGYTF
>TRBJ2-7|TRBV6-2/TRBV6-3|.
CASSYSIWRVYEQYF
>TRBJ2-3|TRBV30|TRBD2
CAWSVWAGGRKITDTQYF
>TRBJ2-7|TRBV14|TRBD2
CASSQGVRAGLTYEQYF
>TRBJ1-2|TRBV29-1|.
CSVEAVNYGYTF
>TRBJ2-3|TRBV6-4|TRBD2
CASSDSGGATDTQYF
>TRBJ1-6|TRBV30|.
CAWSVRRHNSPLHF
>TRBJ1-1|TRBV12-3/TRBV12-4|.
CASWTDMNTEAFF
>TRBJ1-6|TRBV3-1/TRBV3-2|.
CASSQSTVSPLHF
>TRBJ1-1|TRBV19|.
CASSRGLDTEAFF
>TRBJ1-5|TRBV6-1|TRBD1
CASSGTGDFYNQPQHF
>TRBJ2-5|TRBV4-1|TRBD2
CASSQGSAGGRETQYF
>TRBJ2-3|TRBV7-2|TRBD2
CASSAASGRTDTQYF
>TRBJ1-6|TRBV18|.
CASSPKSTRNSPLHF
>TRBJ1-6|TRBV5-4|TRBD1
CASRDTGTGVSPLHF
>TRBJ1-5|TRBV9|.
CASSVDGSNQPQHF
>TRBJ2-1|TRBV7-6|TRBD2
CASSITSSGSYNEQFF
>TRBJ2-5|TRBV7-3|.
CASSPSLGAGQETQYF
>TRBJ2-1|TRBV7-7|TRBD2
CASSLASGPLDEQFF
>TRBJ1-2|TRBV29-1|.
CSALIGRVDGYTF
>TRBJ1-2|TRBV19|TRBD1
CASSTRQGRIYGYTF
>TRBJ2-2|TRBV24-1|.
CATSDVGGDNTGELFF
>TRBJ2-5|TRBV7-9|TRBD2
CASSSTRGGKKTQYF
>TRBJ1-6|TRBV19|TRBD1
CASSPLGQGSGSPLHF
>TRBJ1-5|TRBV18|.
CASSPNRAGQPQHF
>TRBJ2-7|TRBV7-8|TRBD2
CASSFRTSGVTEQYF
>TRBJ2-1|TRBV4-2|.
CASSQFSGAEQFF
>TRBJ1-1|TRBV18|TRBD1
CASSEDRWVGNTEAFF
>TRBJ1-2|TRBV5-5|.
CASSPAGALGGYTF
>TRBJ1-4|TRBV7-9|TRBD1
CASSPNGGQGARIIEKLFF
>TRBJ1-2|TRBV5-1|.
CASSFDRPIYGYTF
>TRBJ2-3|TRBV6-1|TRBD1
CASSERTGMYTDTQYF
>TRBJ2-7|TRBV18|.
CASSPPTVPYEQYF
>TRBJ2-3|TRBV12-5|TRBD1
CASGSPKTGQGEDTQYF
>TRBJ1-2|TRBV15|.
CATSERDGGNYGYTF
>TRBJ1-1|TRBV7-2|.
CASSLDGQMNTEAFF
>TRBJ2-5|TRBV19|.
CASSILDRYQETQYF
>TRBJ2-7|TRBV2|TRBD1
CASSLQGAYEQYF
>TRBJ1-2|TRBV7-2|TRBD1
CASSLNSGTASNGYTF
>TRBJ1-1|TRBV2|TRBD1
CASSEEGQGASEAFF
>TRBJ2-7|TRBV4-1|TRBD2
CASSQDHVRSGGAHSPSVEQYF
>TRBJ2-3|TRBV7-6|TRBD2
CASSPRTSGGTDTQYF
>TRBJ1-5|TRBV24-1|.
CATSDLRTGQPQHF
>TRBJ1-5|TRBV18|.
CASSHGQKGQPQHF
>TRBJ2-7|TRBV2|.
CASSGAREQYF
>TRBJ2-5|TRBV29-1|TRBD1
CSVMTGTAYQETQYF
>TRBJ2-5|TRBV4-1|TRBD2
CASSQGFGTSGGSETQYF
>TRBJ1-6|TRBV7-8|TRBD1
CASSWTGTNNSPLHF
>TRBJ1-6|TRBV27|.
CARQINYDNSPLHF
>TRBJ2-4|TRBV7-2|.
CASSLPLAGRKNIQYF
>TRBJ1-4|TRBV11-2|.
CASSLGSWGAYEKLFF
>TRBJ2-5|TRBV9|TRBD2
CASSPGTSGETQYF
>TRBJ2-5|TRBV18|.
CASTDSQETQYF